This T cell receptor beta chain was recovered during a study of Graves' ophthalmopathy and Graves' hyperthyroidism (dated by TCRdb to 2017 to 2018). Turning to the overall study: Peripheral blood was collected before any treatment was given, at the time of initial diagnosis. The independent validation cohort included about 19 hyperthyroidism patients plus 17 patients who later progressed from hyperthyroidism to ophthalmopathy. T-cell repertoires of thyroid tissue and blood were compared in a handful of hyperthyroidism patients. A discovery set of about a hundred patients (43 ophthalmopathy, 55 to 65 stable hyperthyroidism) was enrolled to explore V-J signatures distinguishing ophthalmopathy from hyperthyroidism. To tell Graves' ophthalmopathy apart from Graves' hyperthyroidism, and to predict which patients would progress to ophthalmopathy, the study relied on TCR beta repertoire signatures. For training and testing, the 100 or so patients in the discovery cohort were randomly divided in a 7:3 ratio. In total, some 140 blood samples were TCR-sequenced: fewer than 50 ophthalmopathy, under 80 hyperthyroidism and approximately 17 hyperthyroidism-to-ophthalmopathy patients. Following sample collection, hyperthyroidism patients were given methimazole at a starting dose of 30 mg daily, and ophthalmopathy patients were given high-dose intravenous methylprednisolone.

Results and caveats for the whole study, not just this receptor: In validation, the model predicted ophthalmopathy progression with over 60% sensitivity and roughly 72% specificity; 12 predicted patients were CT-confirmed with GO in a median of approximately 6.5 months. Most expanded thyroid clonotypes with a frequency above 0.001 also appeared in blood, which suggests that blood repertoires may reflect the immune response in the thyroid. No statistical method was used to set the sample size in advance, and the investigators knew which group each participant was assigned to. Ophthalmopathy was separated from stable hyperthyroidism by the 13-signature model with about 85% sensitivity and around 81% specificity in cross-validation and with 80%/75% in the test set.

For repertoire sequencing, the TCR beta CDR3 regions were amplified from RNA transcripts. A first-round RT-PCR used HTBI primers with the Qiagen OneStep RT-PCR kit, followed by a second-round multiplex PCR, size selection and purification. The libraries underwent paired-end sequencing with 100 bp reads on an Illumina HiSeq2000. The source study handled its data this way. SOAPnuke was used to process the reads, throwing out any read that had adapters, had uncalled bases, had a mean Phred below 15, or lacked an exact constant-primer or identifier match. COPE v1.2.5 was used to merge high-quality paired reads. Each unique nucleotide sequence was treated as a clonotype, and MiTCR v1.1 was used to align the clonotypes to the IMGT TRB V, D and J references. Analysis was restricted to V-J combinations with a frequency above 0.0001, which covered over 98% of repertoires. For each V-J combination, a TCR clonal expansion and chaos score was defined as the ratio of F50 clonal expansion to chaos observed in the TCRdist matrix. Welch's t-statistics and random forest were used to reduce features to about a dozen V-J combinations, which were fed into a naive Bayes classifier. The similarity between thyroid and blood repertoires was quantified using the Morisita-Horn index. The public reads were run again by TCRdb, first through fastp at Q25 and then through MiXCR, and only productive beta chains were kept. Entries are consolidated by CDR3 protein sequence, retaining the most common genes and DNA. The V and J calls here are based on TCRdb, not the publication. This sample lists 150,000 or so distinct CDR3 sequences; over 35% were detected once. Under 6.5% of the sample lies in the top ten.

The germline V gene gives CDR1 as SGHAT and CDR2 as FQNNGV. The CDR3 numbers 12 residues from cysteine through phenylalanine. Only CDR3 DNA is held: 36 bases, read in frame from base 1. Concerning this clonotype itself: What this receptor recognizes is not known. No much larger clone is present one base from it, and per-base qualities are unavailable.

Ophthalmopathy patients had moderately to severely active disease, Clinical Activity Score of at least 3, NOSPECS grade of at least 4, and disease duration under 3 months. Anyone with other autoimmune diseases, uncontrolled infections, pregnancy or lactation was excluded from the study. Clinical symptoms, serum thyroxine, TRAb, thyroid ultrasound and orbital computed tomography formed the basis of the diagnosis. PBMCs were isolated from 10 ml of fresh peripheral blood by Ficoll-Paque density gradient centrifugation. Total RNA was extracted using Trizol reagent, and RNA quality was checked on an Agilent 2100 Bioanalyzer.

The origin of this receptor is a middle-aged woman with Graves' ophthalmopathy. Donor details come from another sample of the same person, matched by shared clones. The sequenced material came from peripheral blood. The sequence is built from TRBV11-2 and TRBJ2-7, with 7 bases in between that match TRBD2. The nucleotide sequence reads as follows: TGTGGATCAGCTAGCGGTTCCTACGAGCAGTACTTC. Its amino acids are CGSASGSYEQYF.